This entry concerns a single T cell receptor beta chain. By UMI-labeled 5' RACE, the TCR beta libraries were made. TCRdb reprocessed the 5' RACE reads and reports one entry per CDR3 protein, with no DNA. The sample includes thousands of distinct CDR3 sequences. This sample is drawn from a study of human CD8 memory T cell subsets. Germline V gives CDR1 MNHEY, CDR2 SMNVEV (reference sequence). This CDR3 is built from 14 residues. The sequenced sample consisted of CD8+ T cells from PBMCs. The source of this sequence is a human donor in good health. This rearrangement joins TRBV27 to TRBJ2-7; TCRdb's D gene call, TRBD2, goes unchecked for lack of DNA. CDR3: CASWGEGGRYEQYF.